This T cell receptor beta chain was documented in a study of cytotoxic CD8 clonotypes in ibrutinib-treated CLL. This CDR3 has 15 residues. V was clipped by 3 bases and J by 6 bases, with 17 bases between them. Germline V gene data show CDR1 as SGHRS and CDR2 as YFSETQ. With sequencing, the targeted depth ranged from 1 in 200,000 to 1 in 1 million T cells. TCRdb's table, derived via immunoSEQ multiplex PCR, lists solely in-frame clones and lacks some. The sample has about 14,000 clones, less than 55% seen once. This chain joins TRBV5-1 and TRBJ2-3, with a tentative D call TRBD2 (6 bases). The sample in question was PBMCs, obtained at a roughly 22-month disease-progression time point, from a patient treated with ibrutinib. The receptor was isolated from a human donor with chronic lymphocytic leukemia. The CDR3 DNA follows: TGCGCCAGCAGCTCAGATGGGAGGAATGGGGATACGCAGTATTTT. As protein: CASSSDGRNGDTQYF.